The clone carrying this T cell receptor (beta chain) was seen a handful of times. The CDR3 extends over 13 amino acids. The germline gives CDR1 SGHRS, CDR2 YFSETQ. Trimming cost V 3 bases and J 2 bases, with 8 bases left between them. The data stem from a study of blood T cell repertoires in COVID-19. Clones were sequenced by immunoSEQ multiplex PCR, and TCRdb holds only the in-frame ones, with some missing. The sample lists 100,000 to 120,000 clones; 76% were seen once. The V and J genes are TRBV5-1 and TRBJ1-1; D gene uncertain. The receptor's source is a woman aged 80 or over with acute or convalescent COVID-19. Sequences were obtained from peripheral blood. CDR3 bases: TGCGCCAGCAGCTGGAGCGATAACACTGAAGCTTTCTTT. Residues: CASSWSDNTEAFF. The full variable domain, rest sourced from reference TRBV5-1 and TRBJ1-1, is KAGVTQTPRYLIKTRGQQVTLSCSPISGHRSVSWYQQTPGQGLQFLFEYFSETQRNKGNFPGRFSGRQFSNSRSEMNVSTLELGDSALYLCASSWSDNTEAFFGQGTRLTVV.